What follows are 18 T cell receptor beta chains derived from one specimen sequenced in a study of T cells in Graves' hyperthyroidism and ophthalmopathy. Researchers took RNA transcripts and amplified the TCR beta CDR3 regions from them. The HTBI primer set served for first-round RT-PCR of the TCR CDR3. TCRdb recomputed calls from the multiplex PCR reads with MiXCR, one row per CDR3 protein. This sample yields around 400,000 distinct CDR3 sequences, of which around 14% are seen a single time; less than 10% belongs to the top ten. The source material was blood. The receptors were gathered from a woman in her late teens or twenties with Graves' hyperthyroidism.

The chain uses TRBV27 and TRBJ1-2; 9 nucleotides align to TRBD1. The CDR3 sequence is 13 residues long. The V and J ends lost 5 bases and 8 bases, in that order; junction bases with no gene match: 6. Germline V gene data show CDR1 as MNHEY and CDR2 as SMNVEV (reference sequence). CDR3 nucleotides: TGTGCCAGCAGTGCCGGGACAGGGAGCGGCTACACCTTC. Residues: CASSAGTGSGYTF.

The V call is TRBV5-1, the J call TRBJ2-5; the match to TRBD1 covers 9 bases. The CDR3 is 15 amino acids. The germline V gene has CDR1 SGHRS and CDR2 YFSETQ. V was clipped by 3 bases and J by 3 bases; unmatched bases: 6. The CDR3 loop is CASSWGTGWKETQYF. The DNA of the CDR3 is TGCGCCAGCAGCTGGGGGACAGGGTGGAAAGAGACCCAGTACTTC.

This clonotype was counted many times. The J gene is TRBJ1-2, the V gene TRBV2; D ambiguous. The germline CDR1 and CDR2 sequences are SNHLY and FYNNEI. The CDR3 contains 15 residues. Trimming took off 6 bases at V and 7 bases at J, with 21 bases between the two ends. For the CDR3, the DNA is TGTGCCAGCAGCATCGGGGAGGGAAGGTCGGCTGGCTACACCTTC. Its protein product is CASSIGEGRSAGYTF.

This clonotype was observed at least ten times. V is TRBV28 and J is TRBJ2-7; TRBD1 matches at 7 bases. Trimming took 5 bases from V and 3 from J; bases not matched to a gene: 10. There are 15 residues in the CDR3. Germline V gene data show CDR1 as MDHEN and CDR2 as SYDVKM. This chain's CDR3 is CASSESGTVIYEQYF. In nucleotides, the CDR3 is TGTGCCAGCAGTGAATCCGGGACAGTCATCTACGAGCAGTACTTC.

This clonotype was recorded many times. This chain connects TRBV20-1 to TRBJ2-3; 8 nucleotides match TRBD2. Looked up from germline, CDR1 is DFQATT and CDR2 is SNEGSKA (reference sequence). The CDR3 runs to 15 residues. V dropped 2 bases and J dropped 6; count of bases not matched to a gene: 10. Here the CDR3 reads CSARLSGRAGDTQYF. CDR3 DNA: TGCAGTGCTAGATTGTCCGGGAGGGCCGGGGATACGCAGTATTTT.

This clonotype appeared many times. This sequence joins TRBV7-9 and TRBJ2-3; D possibly uses TRBD1 or TRBD2 (6 bases each). The germline CDR1 and CDR2 sequences are SEHNR and FQNEAQ (reference sequence). The CDR3 is 16 amino acids. V was pared by 0 bases and J by 5 bases, with 15 bases between. This chain's CDR3 is CASSLAGGQPEDTQYF. The DNA of the CDR3 is TGTGCCAGCAGCTTAGCGGGGGGCCAACCGGAAGATACGCAGTATTTT.

Many counts were recorded for this clonotype. The rearrangement uses TRBV7-2 and TRBJ2-2; TRBD1 matches 12 bases. CDR3 length equals 18 residues. Germline lookup yields CDR1 SGHTA and CDR2 FQGNSA. J lost 6 bases, V lost 4 bases, and 12 bases had no gene match. DNA for the CDR3: TGTGCCAGCAGCTACGGGACAGGGGGCTACTACCCCCCCGGGGAGCTGTTTTTT. Protein: CASSYGTGGYYPPGELFF.

The chain has TRBV6-1 and TRBJ1-3, with D tentatively TRBD1 (5 bases). The CDR3 runs to 16 residues. Looked up from germline, CDR1 is MNHNS and CDR2 is SASEGT. Trimming took off 5 bases at V and 0 bases at J, with 14 bases between the two ends. This CDR3 is CASSYAGADSGNTIYF. DNA for the CDR3: TGTGCCAGCAGTTATGCCGGGGCAGACTCTGGAAACACCATATATTTT.

The chain is built from TRBV7-9 and TRBJ2-7; D may be TRBD2 (5 bases). The CDR3 runs to 15 residues. V was clipped by 7 bases and J by 1 base, with 17 bases between them. The germline CDR1 and CDR2 sequences are SEHNR and FQNEAQ (reference sequence). The CDR3, as DNA: TGTGCCAGCATTCAATCCGGGGTTGCGTCCTACGAGCAGTACTTC. Protein: CASIQSGVASYEQYF.

This clonotype was detected only once. This may be a read error: a much more frequent sequence differs by one nucleotide. The chain uses TRBV20-1 and TRBJ2-7, with 7 bases matching TRBD1. CDR3 length: 15 amino acids. Germline V gives CDR1 DFQATT, CDR2 SNEGSKA (reference sequence). Trimming at V came to 5 bases and at J to 0 bases, leaving 10 bases not matched to a gene. For the CDR3, the DNA is TGCAGTGCTCAAAGGGGGCGGGCTGTCTCCTACGAGCAGTACTTC. Translation: CSAQRGRAVSYEQYF.

The genes are TRBV20-1 and TRBJ2-7; D possibly matches TRBD1 or TRBD2 (6 bases each). The assigned J gene may be wrong: the sequence end matches TRBJ2-1 better. The germline CDR1 and CDR2 sequences are DFQATT and SNEGSKA (reference sequence). The CDR3 is made up of 16 amino acids. The CDR3 loop reads CSASGTHWRGTYEQFF. CDR3 DNA: TGCAGTGCTAGTGGGACTCATTGGAGGGGGACCTACGAGCAGTTCTTC.

In its sample, this clonotype was seen a few times. This sequence may be a read error, since a much larger clone differs from it by one base. The chain couples TRBV7-9 to TRBJ1-1; TRBD1 is a possible D gene (5 bases). The CDR3 totals 16 residues. In germline, CDR1 is SEHNR, CDR2 FQNEAQ (reference sequence). The CDR3 loop reads CASSQAAGDLGTEAFF. DNA of the CDR3: TGCGCCAGCAGCCAAGCGGCTGGGGACTTGGGCACTGAAGCTTTCTTT.

This clonotype was recorded many times. The V call is TRBV12-3 or TRBV12-4, the J call TRBJ1-2; 11 nucleotides agree with TRBD1. J gave up 8 bases and V 3 bases, and 2 bases lay outside the gene matches. The CDR3 runs 13 residues. This chain's CDR3 is CASSFGTGGGYTF. Here the CDR3 DNA reads TGTGCCAGCAGTTTCGGGACAGGGGGAGGCTACACCTTC.

At least ten counts were recorded for this clonotype. The CDR3 coding sequence is TGTGCCAGCAGTGCCGGGACAGGGGGATATAGCAATCAGCCCCAGCATTTT. Protein: CASSAGTGGYSNQPQHF. The chain employs TRBV6-1 and TRBJ1-5, with 11 bases fitting TRBD1. The CDR3 covers 17 residues. With V trimmed by 4 bases and J by 0 bases, 5 bases remained unmatched. Germline CDR1 is MNHNS and CDR2 is SASEGT.

Details on this clonotype: With a much larger clone just one base away, this may be a read error. This chain joins TRBV15 and TRBJ2-3; D call uncertain. Germline loops: CDR1 LNHNV, CDR2 YYDKDF (reference sequence). This CDR3 region has 13 residues. The CDR3 sequence: CAASRDRADTQYF. The CDR3 DNA is TGTGCCGCCAGCAGAGATCGCGCGGATACGCAGTATTTT.

This clonotype has more than one count but fewer than ten. The chain links TRBV12-3 or TRBV12-4 to TRBJ2-7; D unresolved. This CDR3 region has 14 residues. Trimming removed 4 bases from V and 5 bases from J, with 15 bases in between. The CDR3 DNA follows: TGTGCCAGCAGTTCAGCGATCCCTCAAGACGAGCAGTACTTC. Residues: CASSSAIPQDEQYF.

This clonotype was observed many times. The chain links TRBV29-1 to TRBJ2-5; D perhaps matches TRBD1 (5 bases). Germline V gene data show CDR1 as SQVTM and CDR2 as ANQGSEA. Trimming stripped 3 bases from V and 4 bases from J, with 9 bases between. The CDR3 extends over 12 amino acids. The CDR3 DNA reads as TGCAGCGTTGAGAAGGGGCCAGAGACCCAGTACTTC. Its protein is CSVEKGPETQYF.

This clonotype was seen ten or more times. The V and J genes are TRBV5-5 and TRBJ1-1, with TRBD1 matching over 7 bases. Per the germline V gene, CDR1 is SGHKS and CDR2 is YYEKEE (reference sequence). Losses at the gene ends were 2 bases for V and 8 bases for J; bases not matched to a gene: 15. The CDR3 consists of 16 residues. CDR3 protein: CASSFGPVTGSLEAFF. The CDR3 DNA follows: TGTGCCAGCAGCTTCGGTCCCGTGACAGGGTCTTTGGAAGCTTTCTTT.